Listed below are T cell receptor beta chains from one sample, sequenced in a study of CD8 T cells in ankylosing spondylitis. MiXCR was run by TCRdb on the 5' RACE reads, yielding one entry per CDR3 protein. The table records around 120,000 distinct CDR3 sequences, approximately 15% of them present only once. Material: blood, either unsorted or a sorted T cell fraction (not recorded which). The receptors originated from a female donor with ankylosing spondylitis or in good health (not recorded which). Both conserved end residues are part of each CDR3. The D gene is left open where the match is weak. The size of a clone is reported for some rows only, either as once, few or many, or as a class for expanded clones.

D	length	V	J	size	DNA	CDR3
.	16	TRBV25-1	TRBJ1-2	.	TGTGCCAGCAGTGAAATTGGCGGGAACAGGGCGGAGGGCTACACCTTC	CASSEIGGNRAEGYTF
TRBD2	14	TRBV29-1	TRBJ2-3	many	TGCAGCTCCTCCTTGGCGGGAGGGCTATATACGCAGTATTTT	CSSSLAGGLYTQYF
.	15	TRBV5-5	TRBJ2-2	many	TGTGCCAGCAGCCCTACCGACTCTAACACCGGGGAGCTGTTTTTT	CASSPTDSNTGELFF
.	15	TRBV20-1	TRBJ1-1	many	TGCAGTGCCGAGCAACTGGGGACCATGAACACTGAAGCTTTCTTT	CSAEQLGTMNTEAFF
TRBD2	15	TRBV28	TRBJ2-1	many	TGTGCCAGCAGTAGGGGCGGGGGTCCCTACAATGAGCAGTTCTTC	CASSRGGGPYNEQFF
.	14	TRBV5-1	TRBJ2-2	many	TGCGCCAGCAGCTTGGGACTCCCCCCCGGGGAGCTGTTTTTT	CASSLGLPPGELFF
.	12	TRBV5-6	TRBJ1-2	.	TGTGCCAGCAGCAAGGACGGGGATGGCTACACCTTC	CASSKDGDGYTF
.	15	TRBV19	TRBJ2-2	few	TGTGCCAGTAATAACTTTATTGCGAACACCGGGGAGCTGTTTTTT	CASNNFIANTGELFF
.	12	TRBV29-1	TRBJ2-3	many	TGCAGCGTAGCGCGGGTCACAGATACGCAGTATTTT	CSVARVTDTQYF
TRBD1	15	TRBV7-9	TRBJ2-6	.	TGTGCCAGCAGACCGACAGGGGTTGGGGCCAACGTCCTGACTTTC	CASRPTGVGANVLTF
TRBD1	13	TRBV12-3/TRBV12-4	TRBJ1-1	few	TGTGCCAGCAGCCACAGGGGTAACACTGAAGCTTTCTTT	CASSHRGNTEAFF
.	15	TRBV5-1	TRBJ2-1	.	TGCGCCAGCAGCATTGCAGGGAGCTCCTACAATGAGCAGTTCTTC	CASSIAGSSYNEQFF
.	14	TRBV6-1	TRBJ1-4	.	TGTGCCAGCAGTGACGGAACAACTAATGAAAAACTGTTTTTT	CASSDGTTNEKLFF
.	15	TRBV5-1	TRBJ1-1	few	TGCGCCAGCAGCTTTTACGGGGGGGAAAACACTGAAGCTTTCTTT	CASSFYGGENTEAFF
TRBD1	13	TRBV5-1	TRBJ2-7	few	TGCGCCAGCAGCTCCGGGACAGCCTACGAGCAGTACTTC	CASSSGTAYEQYF
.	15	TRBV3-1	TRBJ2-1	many	TGTGCCAGCAGCGCGCAGGGACACTCCTACAATGAGCAGTTCTTC	CASSAQGHSYNEQFF
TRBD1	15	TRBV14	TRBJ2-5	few	TGTGCCAGCAGCCAAGTCTTCGGACAGGGAGGGACCCAGTACTTC	CASSQVFGQGGTQYF
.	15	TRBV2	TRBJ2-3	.	TGTGCCAGCAGCCGGATGGGGGGAGAGACAGATACGCAGTATTTT	CASSRMGGETDTQYF
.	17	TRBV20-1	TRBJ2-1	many	TGCAGTGCCCGGAAAATTACCACTCGTACGCTGGACAATGAGCAGTTCTTC	CSARKITTRTLDNEQFF
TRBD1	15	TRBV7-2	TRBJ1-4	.	TGTGCCAGCAGCTTAGGGGACAGAAAGATGGAAAAACTGTTTTTT	CASSLGDRKMEKLFF